Listed here are 23 T cell receptor beta chains from one sample, sequenced in a study of blood T cells in healthy people across ages. Alongside a J-beta primer mix, a sample-barcoded 5' primer served in a second PCR lasting about 7 to 11 cycles. TCRdb re-analysed the 5' RACE reads in MiXCR, keeping a single row per CDR3 protein. The sample records 1.5 million to 2 million distinct CDR3 sequences, about 31% being singletons. Sequenced input: blood. These receptors originate from a woman in her 30s in good health.

The table lists this clonotype with a count of one. This rearrangement joins TRBV5-6 to TRBJ1-4, with a possible D match to TRBD1 (6 bases). Trimming stripped 5 bases from V and 7 bases from J, with 15 bases between. The CDR3 loop spans 14 amino acids. Germline-derived CDR1 and CDR2 are SGHDT and YYEEEE. For the CDR3, the DNA is TGTGCCAGCAGTTCTACAGGGTCCAGTGAAAAACTGTTTTTT. Encoded protein: CASSSTGSSEKLFF.

This chain connects TRBV20-1 to TRBJ2-7, with D uncertain. V was cut by 3 bases and J by 0 bases, with 6 bases left in between. Germline V gene lookup returns CDR1 DFQATT and CDR2 SNEGSKA (reference sequence). The CDR3 extends over 12 amino acids. The DNA for the CDR3 is TGCAGTGCTAGGTACTACTCCTACGAGCAGTACTTC. It encodes CSARYYSYEQYF.

This clonotype was counted ten times or more. The genes are TRBV20-1 and TRBJ2-7; TRBD2 matches at 8 bases. This CDR3 contains 13 residues. Germline V lookup: CDR1 DFQATT, CDR2 SNEGSKA (reference sequence). V lost 6 bases, J lost 4 bases, and 8 bases stayed unmatched. CDR3 residues: CSAPGGGHYEQYF. CDR3 DNA: TGCAGTGCCCCCGGGGGGGGGCATTACGAGCAGTACTTC.

The rearrangement links TRBV20-1 to TRBJ2-1; D possibly matches TRBD1 or TRBD2 (5 bases each). Germline CDR1 is DFQATT and CDR2 is SNEGSKA (reference sequence). The V gene lost 1 base and the J gene lost 10 bases, with 20 bases spanning the gap. The CDR3 has 15 amino acids. In DNA form, the CDR3 reads TGCAGTGCTAGAGTCAGGACGACCCGAGAGGGGGAGCAGTTCTTC. This translates into CSARVRTTREGEQFF.

Many counts were recorded for this clonotype. The chain recombines TRBV29-1 with TRBJ2-1; TRBD1 aligns across 10 bases. The V and J ends lost 1 base and 8 bases, in that order; junction bases with no gene match: 11. The CDR3 is 16 residues long. The germline V gene has CDR1 SQVTM and CDR2 ANQGSEA. This CDR3 reads CSVEAPGQGFFDEQFF. In DNA form, the CDR3 reads TGCAGCGTTGAAGCCCCGGGACAGGGGTTTTTCGATGAGCAGTTCTTC.

The chain is built from TRBV6-4 and TRBJ2-1, with unresolved D. Trimming took off 0 bases at V and 10 bases at J, with 7 bases between the two ends. Germline CDR1 MRHNA, CDR2 SNTAGT. The CDR3 consists of 12 residues. The CDR3 region has the DNA TGTGCCAGCAGTGACTCACGAGGAGAGCAGTTCTTC. Protein sequence: CASSDSRGEQFF.

J is TRBJ1-2 and V is TRBV7-8; D might be TRBD1 (5 bases). The germline V gene encodes CDR1 SGHVS and CDR2 FQNEAQ. Trimming took 5 bases from V and 3 from J, leaving 16 bases between them. The CDR3 runs 15 residues. CDR3 in amino acids: CASSPAQEYYYGYTF. The CDR3 DNA follows: TGTGCCAGCAGCCCCGCACAGGAGTATTACTATGGCTACACCTTC.

The chain links TRBV5-1 to TRBJ1-5, with 8 positions matching TRBD1. Germline lookup yields CDR1 SGHRS and CDR2 YFSETQ. This CDR3 comprises 15 residues. The V gene end was trimmed by 2 bases and the J gene end by 6 bases; junction bases not matched to a gene: 7. The CDR3 DNA reads as TGCGCCAGCAGCTTATCAGGGGGCGTGGGTCAGCCCCAGCATTTT. Its translation: CASSLSGGVGQPQHF.

At least ten counts were recorded for this clonotype. The V and J genes are TRBV5-1 and TRBJ2-3; the D is unclear. Trimming cost V 4 bases and J 0 bases, with 6 bases left between them. From germline, CDR1 is SGHRS and CDR2 YFSETQ. The CDR3 sequence is 13 residues long. CDR3 loop: CASSEQSTDTQYF. CDR3 nucleotides: TGCGCCAGCAGCGAACAGAGCACAGATACGCAGTATTTT.

This clonotype was found a few times. The chain carries TRBV20-1 and TRBJ2-7; the match to TRBD2 covers 10 bases. CDR1 DFQATT and CDR2 SNEGSKA come from the germline V gene (reference sequence). This CDR3 is 15 amino acids long. The ends lost 3 bases at V and 2 bases at J; junction bases unmatched: 7. The chain's CDR3 is CSARVELAGPYEQYF. The CDR3 bases are TGCAGTGCTAGGGTGGAACTAGCGGGGCCCTACGAGCAGTACTTC.

The table lists this clonotype with a few counts. J is TRBJ2-6 and V is TRBV5-1; TRBD2 is a possible D gene (6 bases). The CDR3 contains 18 residues. V shed 1 base and J shed 4 bases, with 18 bases lying between them. CDR1 and CDR2 (germline): SGHRS, YFSETQ. This CDR3 is CASSLLSGAAVGANVLTF. CDR3 nucleotides: TGCGCCAGCAGCTTGTTGTCGGGAGCAGCGGTAGGGGCCAACGTCCTGACTTTC.

V usage is TRBV7-7 and J usage is TRBJ2-1; 12 bases map to TRBD2. The germline gives CDR1 SSHAT, CDR2 FNYEAQ (reference sequence). The CDR3 consists of 17 residues. After removal of 2 bases from V and 4 bases from J, the junction contained 6 bases not matched to a gene. The DNA for the CDR3 is TGTGCCAGCAGCTTATCTAGCGGGGGGGGAAAATACAATGAGCAGTTCTTC. This translates into CASSLSSGGGKYNEQFF. Combining the CDR3 with reference TRBV7-7 and TRBJ2-1 gives the whole variable domain GAGVSQSPRYKVTKRGQDVTLRCDPISSHATLYWYQQALGQGPEFLTYFNYEAQPDKSGLPSDRFSAERPEGSISTLTIQRTEQRDSAMYRCASSLSSGGGKYNEQFFGPGTRLTVL.

This chain joins TRBV4-1 and TRBJ2-7; 9 nucleotides match TRBD2. Germline loops: CDR1 MGHRA, CDR2 YSYEKL. V lost 3 bases and J lost 2; bases outside the gene matches: 8. This CDR3 region has 16 residues. This chain's CDR3 is CASSQASGRYPYEQYF. The CDR3 bases are TGCGCCAGCAGCCAGGCAAGCGGGAGGTACCCCTACGAGCAGTACTTC.

The table lists this clonotype with a few counts. This clone may be a read error of a much larger clone one base away. The chain links TRBV20-1 to TRBJ1-2; D remains ambiguous. Germline assignment: CDR1 DFQATT and CDR2 SNEGSKA (reference sequence). V lost 6 bases and J 4 bases, leaving 12 bases between the germline ends. The CDR3 spans 12 residues. This CDR3 is CSAGGPGYGYTF. The CDR3 nucleotides read TGCAGTGCCGGCGGCCCTGGCTATGGCTACACCTTC.

This chain joins TRBV27 and TRBJ2-5; no clear D gene. The CDR3 runs to 13 residues. V was clipped by 2 bases and J by 10 bases, with 14 bases between them. Germline values: CDR1 MNHEY, CDR2 SMNVEV (reference sequence). The DNA for the CDR3 is TGTGCCAGCAGTTTAAGCGAAACGCGGCACCAGTACTTC. It is translated as CASSLSETRHQYF.

The chain joins TRBV10-3 to TRBJ2-3; perhaps D is TRBD1 or TRBD2 (6 bases each). CDR1 is ENHRY, CDR2 SYGVKD, per germline. This CDR3 has 16 residues. V lost 2 bases to trimming and J lost 0 bases, with 12 bases between them. In DNA form, the CDR3 reads TGTGCCATCAGTGAGGAGGGGGGAACTAGCACAGATACGCAGTATTTT. Translated: CAISEEGGTSTDTQYF.

The V and J genes are TRBV5-5 and TRBJ2-2; perhaps TRBD1 as D (5 bases). Trimming removed 5 bases from V and 2 bases from J, with 13 bases in between. Germline V CDR1 and CDR2: SGHKS, YYEKEE (reference sequence). The CDR3 sequence is 15 residues long. The CDR3 nucleotides read TGTGCCAGCAGGTCAACAGGAGCCAACACCGGGGAGCTGTTTTTT. It codes for CASRSTGANTGELFF. Complete variable domain (other parts from reference TRBV5-5 and TRBJ2-2): DAGVTQSPTHLIKTRGQQVTLRCSPISGHKSVSWYQQVLGQGPQFIFQYYEKEERGRGNFPDRFSARQFPNYSSELNVNALLLGDSALYLCASRSTGANTGELFFGEGSRLTVL.

This chain links TRBV27 with TRBJ1-2; 10 positions agree with TRBD1. CDR1 is MNHEY and CDR2 is SMNVEV in the germline V gene (reference sequence). With 6 bases clipped from V and 4 bases from J, the junction kept 5 bases outside the gene matches. The CDR3 sequence is 14 residues long. CDR3 coding DNA: TGTGCCAGCAGGTTGGGGACAGGGGCCTATGGCTACACCTTC. Its translation is CASRLGTGAYGYTF.

This clonotype appeared a few times. The rearrangement uses TRBV15 and TRBJ1-4, with 10 nucleotides matching TRBD1. The CDR3 sequence is 17 residues long. Germline loops: CDR1 LNHNV, CDR2 YYDKDF (reference sequence). V was clipped by 1 base and J by 0 bases; unmatched bases: 2. The CDR3 region is CATSRGTGGTTNEKLFF. The CDR3 DNA is TGTGCCACCAGCAGAGGGACAGGGGGAACAACTAATGAAAAACTGTTTTTT.

The chain combines TRBV20-1 with TRBJ2-1, with 9 nucleotides matching TRBD2. The V gene's germline CDR1 is DFQATT and CDR2 SNEGSKA (reference sequence). The CDR3 is 15 residues long. J gave up 7 bases and V 3 bases, and 10 bases lay outside the gene matches. The CDR3 sequence is CSASWGLRGGNEQFF. The CDR3 DNA is TGCAGTGCTAGTTGGGGACTGCGGGGGGGAAATGAGCAGTTCTTC.

This chain uses TRBV27 with TRBJ2-5; 13 nucleotides agree with TRBD2. Germline assignment: CDR1 MNHEY and CDR2 SMNVEV (reference sequence). The CDR3 consists of 18 residues. With 4 bases clipped from V and 11 bases from J, the junction kept 19 bases outside the gene matches. The CDR3 DNA is TGTGCCAGCAGTTCCCTCCCCGGGACTAGCGGGATGTCGGTGGAGCAGTACTTC. Its translation is CASSSLPGTSGMSVEQYF.

The chain carries TRBV6-1 and TRBJ2-2, with TRBD1 matching 7 bases. This CDR3 comprises 15 residues. The V gene's germline CDR1 is MNHNS and CDR2 SASEGT. The V gene end was trimmed by 7 bases and the J gene end by 1 base; junction bases not matched to a gene: 6. Here the CDR3 reads CASKEGGRNTGELFF. For the CDR3, the DNA is TGTGCCAGCAAGGAAGGGGGCAGGAACACCGGGGAGCTGTTTTTT.

The genes are TRBV3-1 and TRBJ1-4; the match to TRBD1 covers 7 bases. The CDR3 has 15 amino acids. V shed 3 bases, J shed 0 bases, and the junction held 1 base outside the gene matches. The germline V gene has CDR1 LGHDT and CDR2 YNNKEL (reference sequence). The CDR3 region has the DNA TGTGCCAGCAGCCAGGGACAGACAACTAATGAAAAACTGTTTTTT. Translating gives CASSQGQTTNEKLFF. Based on the CDR3 plus reference TRBV3-1 and TRBJ1-4, the full variable domain is DTAVSQTPKYLVTQMGNDKSIKCEQNLGHDTMYWYKQDSKKFLKIMFSYNNKELIINETVPNRFSPKSPDKAHLNLHINSLELGDSAVYFCASSQGQTTNEKLFFGSGTQLSVL.